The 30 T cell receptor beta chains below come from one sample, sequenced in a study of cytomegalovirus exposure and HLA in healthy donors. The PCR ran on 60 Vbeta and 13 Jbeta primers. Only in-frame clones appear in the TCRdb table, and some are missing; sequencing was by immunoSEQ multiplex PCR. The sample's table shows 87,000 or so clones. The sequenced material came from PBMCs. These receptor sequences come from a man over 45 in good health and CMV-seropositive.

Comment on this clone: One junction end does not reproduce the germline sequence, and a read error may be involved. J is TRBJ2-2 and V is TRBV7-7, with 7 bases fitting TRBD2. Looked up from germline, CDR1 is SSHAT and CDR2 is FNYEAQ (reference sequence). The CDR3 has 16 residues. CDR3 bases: TGTGCTAGCAGTCATACGGCGGGGGCGAACACCGGGGAGCTGTTTTTT. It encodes CASSHTAGANTGELFF. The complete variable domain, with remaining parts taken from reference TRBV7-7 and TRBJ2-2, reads GAGVSQSPRYKVTKRGQDVTLRCDPISSHATLYWYQQALGQGPEFLTYFNYEAQPDKSGLPSDRFSAERPEGSISTLTIQRTEQRDSAMYRCASSHTAGANTGELFFGEGSRLTVL.

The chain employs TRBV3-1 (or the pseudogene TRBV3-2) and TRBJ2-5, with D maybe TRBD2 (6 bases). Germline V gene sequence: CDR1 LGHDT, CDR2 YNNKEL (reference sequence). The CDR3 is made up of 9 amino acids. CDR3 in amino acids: CGGEETQYF. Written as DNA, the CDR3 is TGTGGGGGGGAAGAGACCCAGTACTTC.

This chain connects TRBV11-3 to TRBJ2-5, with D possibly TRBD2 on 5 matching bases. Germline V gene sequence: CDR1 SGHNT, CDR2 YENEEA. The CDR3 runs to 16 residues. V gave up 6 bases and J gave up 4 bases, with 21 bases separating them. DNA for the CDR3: TGTGCCAGCAGTCGAAGCCGGGAACTTAGGGCAGAGACCCAGTACTTC. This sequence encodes CASSRSRELRAETQYF.

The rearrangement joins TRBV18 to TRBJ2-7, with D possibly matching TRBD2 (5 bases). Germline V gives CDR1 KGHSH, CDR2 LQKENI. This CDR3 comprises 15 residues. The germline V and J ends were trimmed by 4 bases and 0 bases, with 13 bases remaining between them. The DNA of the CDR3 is TGTGCCAGCTCACTTTCCGGGGATTCCTCCTACGAGCAGTACTTC. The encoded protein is CASSLSGDSSYEQYF.

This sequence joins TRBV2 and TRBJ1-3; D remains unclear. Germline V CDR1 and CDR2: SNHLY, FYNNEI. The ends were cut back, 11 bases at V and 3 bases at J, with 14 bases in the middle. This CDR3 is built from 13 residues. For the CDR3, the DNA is TGTGCCGCGGGGAGTTTAGGTGGAAACACCATATATTTT. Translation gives CAAGSLGGNTIYF.

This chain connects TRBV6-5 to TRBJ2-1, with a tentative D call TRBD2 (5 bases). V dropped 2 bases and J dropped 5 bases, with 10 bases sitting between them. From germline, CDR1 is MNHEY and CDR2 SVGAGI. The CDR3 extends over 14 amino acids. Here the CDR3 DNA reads TGTGCCAGCAGTTACAGTTACGGGGACAATGAGCAGTTCTTC. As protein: CASSYSYGDNEQFF.

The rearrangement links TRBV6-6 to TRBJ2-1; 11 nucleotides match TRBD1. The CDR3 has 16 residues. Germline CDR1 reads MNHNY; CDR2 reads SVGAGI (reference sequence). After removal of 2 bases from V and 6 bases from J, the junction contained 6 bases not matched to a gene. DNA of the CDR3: TGTGCCAGCAGTTACCCGGCCGGGACAGGGGGCAATGAGCAGTTCTTC. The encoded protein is CASSYPAGTGGNEQFF.

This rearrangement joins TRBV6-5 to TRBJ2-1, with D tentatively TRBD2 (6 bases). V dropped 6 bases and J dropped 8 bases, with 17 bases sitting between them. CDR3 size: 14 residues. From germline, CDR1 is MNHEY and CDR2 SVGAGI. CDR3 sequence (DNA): TGTGCCAGCAGAGAAGCGGGTTCCGTCCATGAGCAGTTCTTC. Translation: CASREAGSVHEQFF.

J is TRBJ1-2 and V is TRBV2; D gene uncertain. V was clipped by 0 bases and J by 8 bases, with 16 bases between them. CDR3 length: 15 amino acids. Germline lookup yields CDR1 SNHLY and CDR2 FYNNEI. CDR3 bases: TGTGCCAGCAGTGAAGCGCTCGTCAGGCCGTCCGGCTACACCTTC. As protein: CASSEALVRPSGYTF.

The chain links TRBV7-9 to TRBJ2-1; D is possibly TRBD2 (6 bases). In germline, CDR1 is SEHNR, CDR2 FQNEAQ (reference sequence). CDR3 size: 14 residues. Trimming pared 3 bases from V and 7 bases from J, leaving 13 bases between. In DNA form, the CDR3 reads TGTGCCAGCAGCTTGCCCCTAGCGTTTAATGAGCAGTTCTTC. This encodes CASSLPLAFNEQFF.

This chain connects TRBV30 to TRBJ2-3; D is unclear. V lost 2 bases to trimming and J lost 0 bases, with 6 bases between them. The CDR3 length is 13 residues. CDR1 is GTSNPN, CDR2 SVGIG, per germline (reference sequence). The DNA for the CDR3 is TGTGCCTGGAGTTCCGGGAGCACAGATACGCAGTATTTT. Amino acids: CAWSSGSTDTQYF.

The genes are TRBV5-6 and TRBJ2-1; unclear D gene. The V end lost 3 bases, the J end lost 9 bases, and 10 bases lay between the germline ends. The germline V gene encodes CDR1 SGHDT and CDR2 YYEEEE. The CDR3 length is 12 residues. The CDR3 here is CASSSLRSEQFF. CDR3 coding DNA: TGTGCCAGCAGCTCACTAAGGAGTGAGCAGTTCTTC.

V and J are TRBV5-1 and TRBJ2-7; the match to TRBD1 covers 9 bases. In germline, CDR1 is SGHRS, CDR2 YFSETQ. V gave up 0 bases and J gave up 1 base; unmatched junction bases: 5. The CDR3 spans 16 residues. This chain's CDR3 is CASSLASGTGSYEQYF. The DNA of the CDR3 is TGCGCCAGCAGCTTGGCCTCAGGGACAGGGTCCTACGAGCAGTACTTC.

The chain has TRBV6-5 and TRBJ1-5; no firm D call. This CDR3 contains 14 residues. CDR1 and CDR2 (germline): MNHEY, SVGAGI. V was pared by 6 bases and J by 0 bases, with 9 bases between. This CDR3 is CASSTEPSNQPQHF. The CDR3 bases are TGTGCCAGCAGCACTGAACCTAGCAATCAGCCCCAGCATTTT.

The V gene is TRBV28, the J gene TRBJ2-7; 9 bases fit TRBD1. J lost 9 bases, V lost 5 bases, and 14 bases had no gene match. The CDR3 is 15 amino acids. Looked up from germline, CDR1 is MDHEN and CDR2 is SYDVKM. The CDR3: CASSPNRDRDEGQYF. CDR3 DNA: TGTGCCAGCAGTCCTAATAGGGACAGGGATGAGGGGCAGTACTTC.

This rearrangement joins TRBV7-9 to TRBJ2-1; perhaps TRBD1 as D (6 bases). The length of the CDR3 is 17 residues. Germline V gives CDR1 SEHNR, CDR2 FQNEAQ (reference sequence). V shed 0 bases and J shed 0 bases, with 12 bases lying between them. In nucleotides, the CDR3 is TGTGCCAGCAGCTTAGCCGCCCAGGGGAGCTCCTACAATGAGCAGTTCTTC. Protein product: CASSLAAQGSSYNEQFF.

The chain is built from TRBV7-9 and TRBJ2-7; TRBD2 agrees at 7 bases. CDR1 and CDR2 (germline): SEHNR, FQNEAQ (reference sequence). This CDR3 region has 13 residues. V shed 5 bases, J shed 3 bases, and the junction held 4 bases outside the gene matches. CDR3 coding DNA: TGTGCCAGCAGCCTCGTAGCGGGCTACGAGCAGTACTTC. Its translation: CASSLVAGYEQYF.

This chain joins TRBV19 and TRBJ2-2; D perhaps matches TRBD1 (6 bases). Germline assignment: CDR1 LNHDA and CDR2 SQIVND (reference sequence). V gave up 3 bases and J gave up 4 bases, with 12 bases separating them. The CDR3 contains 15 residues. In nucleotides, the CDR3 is TGTGCCAGTAGTATCGGGGACATTTCCACCGGGGAGCTGTTTTTT. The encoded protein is CASSIGDISTGELFF.

CDR3 in amino acids: CASSLAQPSTIYF. The DNA for the CDR3 is TGTGCCAGCAGTTTAGCACAGCCATCCACCATATATTTT. The chain employs TRBV28 and TRBJ1-3; the D is unclear. The V end lost 2 bases, the J end lost 9 bases, and 11 bases lay between the germline ends. There are 13 residues in the CDR3. Germline V CDR1 and CDR2: MDHEN, SYDVKM.

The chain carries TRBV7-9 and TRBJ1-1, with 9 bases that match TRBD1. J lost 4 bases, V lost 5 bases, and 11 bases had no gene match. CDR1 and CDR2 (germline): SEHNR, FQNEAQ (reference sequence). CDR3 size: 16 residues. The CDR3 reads CASSPESGTGRTEAFF. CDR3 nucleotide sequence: TGTGCCAGCAGCCCGGAATCCGGGACAGGGCGCACTGAAGCTTTCTTT.

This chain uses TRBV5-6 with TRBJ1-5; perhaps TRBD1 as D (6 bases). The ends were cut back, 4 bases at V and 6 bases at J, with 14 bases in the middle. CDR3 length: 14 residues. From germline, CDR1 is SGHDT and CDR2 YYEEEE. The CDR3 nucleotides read TGTGCCAGCAGCGCCGACAGGCTGAGTCAGCCCCAGCATTTT. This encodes CASSADRLSQPQHF.

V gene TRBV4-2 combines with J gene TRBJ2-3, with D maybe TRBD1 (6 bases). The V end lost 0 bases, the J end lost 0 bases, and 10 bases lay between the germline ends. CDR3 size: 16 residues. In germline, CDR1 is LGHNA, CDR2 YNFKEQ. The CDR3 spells CASSQEPGASTDTQYF. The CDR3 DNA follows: TGTGCCAGCAGCCAAGAGCCAGGGGCGAGCACAGATACGCAGTATTTT.

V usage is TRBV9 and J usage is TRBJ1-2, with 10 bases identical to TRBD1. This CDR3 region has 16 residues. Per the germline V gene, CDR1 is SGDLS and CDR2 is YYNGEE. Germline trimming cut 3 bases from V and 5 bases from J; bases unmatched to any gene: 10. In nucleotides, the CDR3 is TGTGCCAGCAGCGGACCCCCCTGGGACAGGGGATATGGCTACACCTTC. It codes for CASSGPPWDRGYGYTF.

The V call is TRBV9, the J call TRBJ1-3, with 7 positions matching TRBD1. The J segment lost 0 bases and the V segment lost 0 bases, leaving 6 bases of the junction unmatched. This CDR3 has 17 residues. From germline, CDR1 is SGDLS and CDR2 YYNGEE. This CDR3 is CASSVAPDRSSGNTIYF. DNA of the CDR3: TGTGCCAGCAGCGTAGCCCCGGACAGGAGCTCTGGAAACACCATATATTTT. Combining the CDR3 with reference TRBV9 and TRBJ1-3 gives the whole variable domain DSGVTQTPKHLITATGQRVTLRCSPRSGDLSVYWYQQSLDQGLQFLIQYYNGEERAKGNILERFSAQQFPDLHSELNLSSLELGDSALYFCASSVAPDRSSGNTIYFGEGSWLTVV.

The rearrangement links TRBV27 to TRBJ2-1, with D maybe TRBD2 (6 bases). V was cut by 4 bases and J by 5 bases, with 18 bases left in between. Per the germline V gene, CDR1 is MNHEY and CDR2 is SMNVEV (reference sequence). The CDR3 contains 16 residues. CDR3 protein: CASSWSGDLLNNEQFF. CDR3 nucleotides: TGTGCCAGCAGTTGGTCGGGAGATCTTCTCAACAATGAGCAGTTCTTC.

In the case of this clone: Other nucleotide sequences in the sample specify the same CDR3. The DNA of the CDR3 is TGTGCCAGCAGTTACTCGACAGGGTACAATGAGCAGTTCTTC. Amino acids: CASSYSTGYNEQFF. This chain uses TRBV6-5 with TRBJ2-1, with 7 bases matching TRBD1. V lost 0 bases, J lost 4 bases, and 0 bases stayed unmatched. Looked up from germline, CDR1 is MNHEY and CDR2 is SVGAGI. There are 14 residues in the CDR3.

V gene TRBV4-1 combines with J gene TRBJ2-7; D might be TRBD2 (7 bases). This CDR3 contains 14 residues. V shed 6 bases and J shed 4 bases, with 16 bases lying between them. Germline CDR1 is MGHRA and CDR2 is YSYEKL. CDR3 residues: CASSSVGGRYEQYF. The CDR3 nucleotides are TGCGCCAGCAGTTCAGTGGGGGGGCGGTACGAGCAGTACTTC.

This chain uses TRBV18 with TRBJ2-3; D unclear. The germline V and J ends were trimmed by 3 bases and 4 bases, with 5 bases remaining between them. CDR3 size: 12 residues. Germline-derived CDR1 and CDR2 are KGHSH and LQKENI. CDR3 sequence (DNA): TGTGCCAGCTCACCTCATCCAGATACGCAGTATTTT. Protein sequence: CASSPHPDTQYF.

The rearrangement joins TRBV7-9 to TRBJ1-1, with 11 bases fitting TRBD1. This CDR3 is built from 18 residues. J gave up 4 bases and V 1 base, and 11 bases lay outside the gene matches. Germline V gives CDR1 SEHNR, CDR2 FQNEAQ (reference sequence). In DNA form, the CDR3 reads TGTGCCAGCAGCTTAGGTACCGGGACAGGGGGAAAGGGCACTGAAGCTTTCTTT. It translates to CASSLGTGTGGKGTEAFF.

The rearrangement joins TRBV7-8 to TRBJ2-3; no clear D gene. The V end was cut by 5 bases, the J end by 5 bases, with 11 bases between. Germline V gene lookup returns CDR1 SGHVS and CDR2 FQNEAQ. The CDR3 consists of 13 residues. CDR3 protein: CASSEQAVDTQYF. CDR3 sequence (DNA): TGTGCCAGCAGCGAGCAGGCCGTAGATACGCAGTATTTT.